This entry concerns a single T cell receptor beta chain. The antigen is undetermined. One end of the junction varies from germline; a read error may be responsible. The assay was immunoSEQ multiplex PCR, and TCRdb's table has in-frame clones only and misses some. This sample has about 120,000 clones, with around 94% found just once. This specimen belongs to a study of siplizumab effects on memory and regulatory T cells. Germline V gene lookup returns CDR1 MDHEN and CDR2 SYDVKM. This CDR3 region has 11 residues. Study observations and caveats: In unstimulated cells, naive T cells appeared more diverse than memory T cells and seemed major alloresponse contributors. Unstimulated subsets captured only a minor fraction of alloreactive clones. Proliferating Tregs from siplizumab cultures lacked functional confirmation of suppression.

The sequencing sample was made of non-Treg CD4+ T cells sorted from blood. The V and J genes are TRBV28 and TRBJ1-2, with 7 nucleotides matching TRBD1. This TCR derives from a human donor in good health. The CDR3 loop reads CASSLGWDSYF. CDR3 bases: TGTGCCAGCAGTTTGGGTTGGGACAGCTACTTC.